This TCR beta chain was documented in a study of CD8 T cells in ankylosing spondylitis. Notes on the study in general: Ankylosing spondylitis blood appeared to carry a characteristic TCR beta motif of under ten highly homologous variants. Matched ankylosing spondylitis synovial fluid reportedly showed significant enrichment of disease-linked clones.

With regard to this clonotype: Its antigen is unidentified.

In making TCR beta libraries, quantitative 5'-RACE with molecular barcodes was used. TCRdb itself ran the 5' RACE reads through MiXCR, one entry per CDR3 protein. The sample shows fewer than 650,000 distinct CDR3 sequences, roughly an eighth of them seen only once. The TCR originated in a male donor with ankylosing spondylitis. The specimen was blood, either unsorted or a sorted T cell fraction (not recorded which).

CDR3 in amino acids: CASSLPQGGSPLHF. Written as DNA, the CDR3 is TGTGCCAGCAGCTTACCACAGGGGGGTTCACCCCTCCACTTT. V usage is TRBV7-9 and J usage is TRBJ1-6, with 8 bases lining up with TRBD1. The CDR3 is 14 amino acids. Germline trimming cut 2 bases from V and 9 bases from J; bases unmatched to any gene: 3. Germline assignment: CDR1 SEHNR and CDR2 FQNEAQ (reference sequence).